The rows below give T cell receptor beta chains drawn from one sample of a study of blood T cells in healthy people across ages. TCRdb itself ran the 5' RACE reads through MiXCR, one entry per CDR3 protein. Among 850,000 to 1,000,000 distinct CDR3 sequences, roughly 43% were seen once, and the ten largest hold 13%. Sequences were obtained from blood. The receptor set was obtained from a man aged 25-45 years in good health. The CDR3 runs from the conserved cysteine through the conserved F or W. A D gene is named only where the DNA matches it firmly. Clone size is stated in some rows and not others, as once, few, many or a class when expanded.

TRBJ2-7 | TRBD2 | TRBV7-2 | - | CASSLADLAGVYEQYF | TGTGCCAGCAGCTTAGCCGACTTAGCGGGAGTCTACGAGCAGTACTTC
TRBJ2-1 | TRBD2 | TRBV2 | - | CASTRLAGYEQFF | TGTGCCAGCACACGACTAGCGGGCTATGAGCAGTTCTTC
TRBJ1-4 | - | TRBV30 | - | CAWSAPLGSAEKLFF | TGTGCCTGGAGTGCCCCTCTAGGGTCTGCCGAAAAACTGTTTTTT
TRBJ1-2 | TRBD1 | TRBV5-1 | few | CASSLDPAGGNYGYTF | TGCGCCAGCAGCTTGGATCCTGCAGGGGGGAACTATGGCTACACCTTC
TRBJ2-7 | - | TRBV12-3/TRBV12-4 | few | CASKTPGAYEQYF | TGTGCCAGCAAAACCCCAGGGGCCTACGAGCAGTACTTC
TRBJ2-5 | - | TRBV4-3 | - | CASSQVYSETQYF | TGCGCCAGCAGCCAAGTATACTCAGAGACCCAGTACTTC
TRBJ2-1 | - | TRBV20-1 | - | CSATTNNNEQFF | TGCAGTGCAACGACAAACAACAATGAGCAGTTCTTC
TRBJ2-5 | - | TRBV4-3 | few | CASSQGHSQETQYF | TGCGCCAGCAGCCAAGGACACTCCCAAGAGACCCAGTACTTC
TRBJ2-3 | - | TRBV15 | - | CATSRTRSDTQYF | TGTGCCACCAGCAGGACTAGATCAGATACGCAGTATTTT
TRBJ2-4 | - | TRBV6-5 | - | CASSYARGGENIQYF | TGTGCCAGCAGTTACGCGAGGGGGGGCGAAAACATTCAGTACTTC
TRBJ2-5 | - | TRBV29-1 | many | CSVDFFRETQYF | TGCAGCGTTGACTTCTTTAGAGAGACCCAGTACTTC
TRBJ2-7 | TRBD1 | TRBV12-3/TRBV12-4 | - | CASSGTAKTYEQYF | TGTGCCAGCAGTGGGACAGCTAAGACCTACGAGCAGTACTTC
TRBJ2-1 | - | TRBV7-2 | - | CASSLAAQPHLHEQFF | TGTGCCAGCAGCTTAGCCGCGCAACCTCATCTCCATGAGCAGTTCTTC
TRBJ1-2 | - | TRBV12-3/TRBV12-4 | - | CASSDPRTPGHGYTF | TGTGCCAGCAGTGACCCACGGACACCCGGCCATGGCTACACCTTC
TRBJ1-5 | - | TRBV7-9 | - | CASSLDSYSGSSNQPQHF | TGTGCCAGCAGCTTAGACTCATACAGTGGGTCTAGCAATCAGCCCCAGCATTTT
TRBJ1-4 | - | TRBV2 | few | CASKLGSANEKLFF | TGTGCCAGCAAATTGGGGTCAGCTAATGAAAAACTGTTTTTT
TRBJ1-2 | TRBD1 | TRBV6-6 | - | CASSNRDRANYGYTF | TGTGCCAGCAGTAACCGGGACAGGGCTAACTATGGCTACACCTTC
TRBJ2-1 | TRBD2 | TRBV6-1 | - | CASRRVGGATYNEQFF | TGTGCCAGCAGGAGGGTGGGAGGGGCAACCTACAATGAGCAGTTCTTC
TRBJ2-3 | TRBD2 | TRBV29-1 | few | CSVDRASGGRTDTQYF | TGCAGCGTTGATAGGGCTAGCGGGGGGCGCACAGATACGCAGTATTTT